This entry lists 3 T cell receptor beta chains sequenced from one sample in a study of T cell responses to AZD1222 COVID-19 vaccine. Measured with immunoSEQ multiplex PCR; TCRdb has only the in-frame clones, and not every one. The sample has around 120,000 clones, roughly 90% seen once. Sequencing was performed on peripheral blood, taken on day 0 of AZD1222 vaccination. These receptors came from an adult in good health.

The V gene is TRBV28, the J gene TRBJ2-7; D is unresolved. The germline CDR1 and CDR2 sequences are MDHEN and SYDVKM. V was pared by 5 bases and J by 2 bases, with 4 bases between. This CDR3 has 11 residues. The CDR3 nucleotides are TGTGCCAGCAGTCCCGCCTACGAGCAGTACTTC. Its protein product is CASSPAYEQYF.

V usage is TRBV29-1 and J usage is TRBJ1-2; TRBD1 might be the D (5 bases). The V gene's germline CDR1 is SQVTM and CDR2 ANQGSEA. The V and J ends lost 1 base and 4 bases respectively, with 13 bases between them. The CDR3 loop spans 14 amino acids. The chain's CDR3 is CSVEGWPGIYGYTF. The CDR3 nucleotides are TGCAGCGTTGAAGGGTGGCCAGGGATCTATGGCTACACCTTC. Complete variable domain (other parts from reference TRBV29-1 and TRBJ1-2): SAVISQKPSRDICQRGTSLTIQCQVDSQVTMMFWYRQQPGQSLTLIATANQGSEATYESGFVIDKFPISRPNLTFSTLTVSNMSPEDSSIYLCSVEGWPGIYGYTFGSGTRLTVV.

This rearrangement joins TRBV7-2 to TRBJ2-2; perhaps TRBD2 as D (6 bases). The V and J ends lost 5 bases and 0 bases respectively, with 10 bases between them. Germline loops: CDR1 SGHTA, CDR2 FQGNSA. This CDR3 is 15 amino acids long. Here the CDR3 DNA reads TGTGCCAGCAGCCTTGGACTAACGAACACCGGGGAGCTGTTTTTT. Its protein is CASSLGLTNTGELFF. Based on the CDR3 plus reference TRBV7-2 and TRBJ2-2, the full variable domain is GAGVSQSPSNKVTEKGKDVELRCDPISGHTALYWYRQSLGQGLEFLIYFQGNSAPDKSGLPSDRFSAERTGGSVSTLTIQRTQQEDSAVYLCASSLGLTNTGELFFGEGSRLTVL.